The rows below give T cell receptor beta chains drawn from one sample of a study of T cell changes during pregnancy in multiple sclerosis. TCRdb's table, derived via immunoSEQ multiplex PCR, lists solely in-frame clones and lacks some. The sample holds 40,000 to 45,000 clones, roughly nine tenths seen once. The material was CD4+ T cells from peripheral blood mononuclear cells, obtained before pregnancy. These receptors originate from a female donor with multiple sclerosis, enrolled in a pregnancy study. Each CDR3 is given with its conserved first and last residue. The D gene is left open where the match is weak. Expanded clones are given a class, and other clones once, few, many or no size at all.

TGTGCCAGCAGTGACTCGACTAGCGGGCCAGATACGCAGTATTTT,CASSDSTSGPDTQYF,NA,TRBV6-4,TRBJ2-3,TRBD2
TGTGCCAGCAGCTTGGGGGGGACAATATACAATGAGCAGTTCTTC,CASSLGGTIYNEQFF,NA,TRBV5-5,TRBJ2-1,NA
TGTGCCAGTGTCACGCGACAGGGGGACAATGAGCAGTTCTTC,CASVTRQGDNEQFF,NA,TRBV19,TRBJ2-1,TRBD1
TGTGCCAGCTCCCCAGGGGGGGACACTGAAGCTTTCTTT,CASSPGGDTEAFF,NA,TRBV18,TRBJ1-1,TRBD1
TGTGCCAGCAGCTTGGCTGGCGGCGGAATGAACACTGAAGCTTTCTTT,CASSLAGGGMNTEAFF,NA,TRBV5-8,TRBJ1-1,NA
TGTGCCAGTAGTATTGCCACCGGGACAGTCTACGAGCAGTACTTC,CASSIATGTVYEQYF,once,TRBV19,TRBJ2-7,TRBD1
TGTGCCTGGAGTGTATCTGCGCATTACGAGCAGTACTTC,CAWSVSAHYEQYF,NA,TRBV30,TRBJ2-7,NA
TGTGCCGGTAAGCAGGACGGCGAAGGGGCGACCCAGTACTTC,CAGKQDGEGATQYF,NA,TRBV10-3,TRBJ2-5,NA
TGTGCCAGCAGCCGGGACAAGAACACTGAAGCTTTCTTT,CASSRDKNTEAFF,NA,TRBV4-2,TRBJ1-1,NA
TGTGCCGGAAGTGACAGGGTGAATCAGCCCCAGCATTTT,CAGSDRVNQPQHF,once,TRBV19,TRBJ1-5,TRBD1
TGCGCCAGCAGCCACCCAGGGAGTCGCGGGAAGCTGTTTTTT,CASSHPGSRGKLFF,NA,TRBV4-1,TRBJ2-2,NA
TGCGCCAGCAGTCGGTGGGACAGGGCTACGTTCTTC,CASSRWDRATFF,NA,TRBV5-1,TRBJ2-1,TRBD1
TGTGCCAGCATAAGGATACAGGGAAATCCCTATGGCTACACCTTC,CASIRIQGNPYGYTF,NA,TRBV6-1,TRBJ1-2,NA
TGCGCCAGCAGCCAAGGGGCAGGGGAAGGCTATGGCTACACCTTC,CASSQGAGEGYGYTF,NA,TRBV4-3,TRBJ1-2,NA
TGCAGCGTTGAAGGGCTGGAGACCCAGTACTTC,CSVEGLETQYF,once,TRBV29-1,TRBJ2-5,NA
TGTGCCAGCAGACCCGGACAGTGGAACACTGAAGCTTTCTTT,CASRPGQWNTEAFF,few,TRBV6-5,TRBJ1-1,NA
TGTGCCAGCAGCTTAGGAACAGGACAGAACACTGAAGCTTTCTTT,CASSLGTGQNTEAFF,once,TRBV7-8,TRBJ1-1,NA
TGTGCCAGCAGCTTACAAGGGGAGGCATACAATGAGCAGTTCTTC,CASSLQGEAYNEQFF,NA,TRBV7-2,TRBJ2-1,NA
TGCGCCAGCAGCCAGACAGGGGCGAAGGGCTATGGCTACACCTTC,CASSQTGAKGYGYTF,NA,TRBV4-3,TRBJ1-2,TRBD1
TGTGCCAGCAGCTTATCAGGGTTTGAAAAACTGTTTTTT,CASSLSGFEKLFF,NA,TRBV11-2,TRBJ1-4,NA
TGTGCCAGTAGTACCCACAGGGGGCCCGGAAACACCATATATTTT,CASSTHRGPGNTIYF,NA,TRBV19,TRBJ1-3,TRBD1
TGTGCCAGCAGCGTAGCGGGAGATACGCAGTATTTT,CASSVAGDTQYF,NA,TRBV9,TRBJ2-3,NA
TGTGCCAGCAGTGAAGGGACAGGCCGTACCTACGAGCAGTACTTC,CASSEGTGRTYEQYF,NA,TRBV6-1,TRBJ2-7,TRBD1
TGTGCCAGCAGCCGGGGCAGGGGCTACGAGCAGTACTTC,CASSRGRGYEQYF,NA,TRBV11-2,TRBJ2-7,NA
TGTGCCAGCAGTGATAGGACAGGGTTCGGAGCTTTCTTT,CASSDRTGFGAFF,NA,TRBV2,TRBJ1-1,TRBD1
TGTGCCAGCAAGGTGGACAGGGGGCGATTTTATGGCTACACCTTC,CASKVDRGRFYGYTF,NA,TRBV7-9,TRBJ1-2,TRBD1
TGCGCCAGCAGCTTGGTTCAGGGCGACACCGGGGAGCTGTTTTTT,CASSLVQGDTGELFF,NA,TRBV5-1,TRBJ2-2,NA
TGCGCCAGCAGCCTAGGGACAGGGGGCCTTTACACTGAAGCTTTCTTT,CASSLGTGGLYTEAFF,NA,TRBV4-1,TRBJ1-1,TRBD1